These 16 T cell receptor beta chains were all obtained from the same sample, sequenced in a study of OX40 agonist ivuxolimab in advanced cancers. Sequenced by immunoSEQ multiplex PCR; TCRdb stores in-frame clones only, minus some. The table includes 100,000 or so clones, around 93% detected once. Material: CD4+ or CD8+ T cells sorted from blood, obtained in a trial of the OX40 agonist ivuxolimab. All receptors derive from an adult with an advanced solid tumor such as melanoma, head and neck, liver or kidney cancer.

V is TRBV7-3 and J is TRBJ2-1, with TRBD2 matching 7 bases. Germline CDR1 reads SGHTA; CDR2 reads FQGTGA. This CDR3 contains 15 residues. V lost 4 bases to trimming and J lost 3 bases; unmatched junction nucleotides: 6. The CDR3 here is CASSYSGTNYNEQFF. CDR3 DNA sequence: TGTGCCAGCAGCTACAGCGGGACTAACTACAATGAGCAGTTCTTC.

CDR3 sequence reads: CASSRRDRVGGYTF. The DNA for the CDR3 is TGTGCCAGCAGTCGCCGGGACAGGGTAGGCGGCTACACCTTC. The chain joins TRBV6-5 to TRBJ1-2, with TRBD1 matching 9 bases. The CDR3 is made up of 14 amino acids. The trim removed 5 bases at V and 8 bases at J, leaving 9 bases unmatched. Looked up from germline, CDR1 is MNHEY and CDR2 is SVGAGI.

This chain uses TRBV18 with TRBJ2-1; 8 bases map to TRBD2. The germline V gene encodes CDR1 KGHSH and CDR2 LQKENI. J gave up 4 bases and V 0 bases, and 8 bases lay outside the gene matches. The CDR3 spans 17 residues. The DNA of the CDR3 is TGTGCCAGCTCACCACCCCAGGCTAGCGGGCGATACAATGAGCAGTTCTTC. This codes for CASSPPQASGRYNEQFF.

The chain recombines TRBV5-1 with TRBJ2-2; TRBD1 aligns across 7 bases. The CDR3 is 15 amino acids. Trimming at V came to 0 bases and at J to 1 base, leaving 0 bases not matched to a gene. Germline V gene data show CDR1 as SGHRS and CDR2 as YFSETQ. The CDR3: CASSLGQGNTGELFF. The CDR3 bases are TGCGCCAGCAGCTTGGGACAGGGGAACACCGGGGAGCTGTTTTTT.

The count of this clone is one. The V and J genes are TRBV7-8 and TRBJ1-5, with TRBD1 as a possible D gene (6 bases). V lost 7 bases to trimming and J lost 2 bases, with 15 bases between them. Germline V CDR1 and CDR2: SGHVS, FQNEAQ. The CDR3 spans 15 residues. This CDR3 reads CASIQGRERNQPQHF. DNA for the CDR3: TGTGCCAGCATCCAGGGGAGGGAGCGCAATCAGCCCCAGCATTTT.

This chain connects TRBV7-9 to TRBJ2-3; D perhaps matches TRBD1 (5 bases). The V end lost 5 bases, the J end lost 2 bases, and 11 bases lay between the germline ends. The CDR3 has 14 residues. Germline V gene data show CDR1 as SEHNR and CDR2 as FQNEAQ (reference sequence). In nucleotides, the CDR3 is TGTGCCAGCAGCCGGCAGGGAACCACAGATACGCAGTATTTT. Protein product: CASSRQGTTDTQYF.

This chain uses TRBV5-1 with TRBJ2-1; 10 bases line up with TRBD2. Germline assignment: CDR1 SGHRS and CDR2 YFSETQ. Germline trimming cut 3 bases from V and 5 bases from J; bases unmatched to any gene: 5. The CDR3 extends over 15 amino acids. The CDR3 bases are TGCGCCAGCAGCTATGGGACTAGCGTGAACAATGAGCAGTTCTTC. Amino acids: CASSYGTSVNNEQFF.

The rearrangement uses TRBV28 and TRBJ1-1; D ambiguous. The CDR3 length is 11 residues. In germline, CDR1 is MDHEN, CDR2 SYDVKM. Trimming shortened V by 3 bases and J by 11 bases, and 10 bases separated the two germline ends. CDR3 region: CASSFGFWAFF. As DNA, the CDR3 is TGTGCCAGCAGTTTCGGTTTTTGGGCTTTCTTT.

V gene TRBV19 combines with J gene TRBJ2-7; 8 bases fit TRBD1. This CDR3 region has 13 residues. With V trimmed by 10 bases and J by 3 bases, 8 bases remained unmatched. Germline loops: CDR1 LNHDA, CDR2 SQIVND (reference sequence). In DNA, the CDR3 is TGTGCCACCCCGGGCAGGGGGCTCTACGAGCAGTACTTC. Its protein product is CATPGRGLYEQYF.

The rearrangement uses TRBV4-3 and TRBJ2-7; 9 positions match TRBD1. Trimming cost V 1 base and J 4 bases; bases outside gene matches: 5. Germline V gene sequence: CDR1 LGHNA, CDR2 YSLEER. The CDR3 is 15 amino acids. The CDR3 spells CASSQGGQGTYEQYF. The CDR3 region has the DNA TGCGCCAGCAGCCAAGGTGGACAGGGGACGTACGAGCAGTACTTC.

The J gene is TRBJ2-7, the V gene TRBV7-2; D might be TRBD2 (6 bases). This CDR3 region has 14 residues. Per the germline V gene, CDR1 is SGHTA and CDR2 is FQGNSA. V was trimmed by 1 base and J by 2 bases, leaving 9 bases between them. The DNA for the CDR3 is TGTGCCAGCAGCTTAGAGCGCGGGGCCTACGAGCAGTACTTC. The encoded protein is CASSLERGAYEQYF.

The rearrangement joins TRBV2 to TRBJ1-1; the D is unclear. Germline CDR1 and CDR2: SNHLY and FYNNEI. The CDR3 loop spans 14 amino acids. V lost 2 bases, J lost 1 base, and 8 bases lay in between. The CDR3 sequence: CASSELGTNTEAFF. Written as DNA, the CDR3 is TGTGCCAGCAGTGAATTGGGAACGAACACTGAAGCTTTCTTT.

The CDR3 bases are TGTGCCAGCAAGACGGAGGGCTACGAGCAGTACTTC. This encodes CASKTEGYEQYF. The gene calls are TRBV25-1 and TRBJ2-7, with D maybe TRBD2 (6 bases). Trimming shortened V by 7 bases and J by 3 bases, and 10 bases separated the two germline ends. In germline, CDR1 is MGHDK, CDR2 SYGVNS. The CDR3 contains 12 residues.

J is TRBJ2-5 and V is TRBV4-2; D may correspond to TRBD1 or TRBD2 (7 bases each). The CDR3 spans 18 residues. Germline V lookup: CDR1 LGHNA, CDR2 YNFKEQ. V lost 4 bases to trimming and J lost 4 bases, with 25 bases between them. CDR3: CASSLWDGRGRAGETQYF. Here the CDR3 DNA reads TGTGCCAGCAGCCTATGGGACGGCAGGGGGAGGGCAGGAGAGACCCAGTACTTC.

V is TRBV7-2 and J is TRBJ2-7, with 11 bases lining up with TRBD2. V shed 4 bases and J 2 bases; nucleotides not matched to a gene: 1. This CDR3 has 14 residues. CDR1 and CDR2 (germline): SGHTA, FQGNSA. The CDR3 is CASSYSGRAYEQYF. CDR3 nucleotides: TGTGCCAGCAGCTATAGCGGGAGGGCCTACGAGCAGTACTTC. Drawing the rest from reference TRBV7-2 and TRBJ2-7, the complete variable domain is GAGVSQSPSNKVTEKGKDVELRCDPISGHTALYWYRQSLGQGLEFLIYFQGNSAPDKSGLPSDRFSAERTGGSVSTLTIQRTQQEDSAVYLCASSYSGRAYEQYFGPGTRLTVT.

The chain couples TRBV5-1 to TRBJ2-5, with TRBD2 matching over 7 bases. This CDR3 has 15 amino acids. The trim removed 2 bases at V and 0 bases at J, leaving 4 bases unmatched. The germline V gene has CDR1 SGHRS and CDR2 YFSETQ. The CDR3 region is CASSLGAGDQETQYF. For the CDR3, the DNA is TGCGCCAGCAGCTTAGGGGCGGGAGACCAAGAGACCCAGTACTTC.